This T cell receptor (beta chain) was sequenced in a study of blood T cell repertoires in COVID-19. Assay used: immunoSEQ multiplex PCR; TCRdb lists only in-frame clones, some missing. Of some 40,000 clones listed, approximately 86% are singletons. Germline V gene sequence: CDR1 SGHVS, CDR2 FQNEAQ. Trimming removed 3 bases at V and 5 bases at J, with 16 bases between. This CDR3 is built from 15 residues. The rearrangement uses TRBV7-8 and TRBJ2-5, with D possibly being TRBD2 (6 bases). Material: peripheral blood. The clonotype was recovered from a man between 65 and 85 years old with acute or convalescent COVID-19. This chain's CDR3 is CASSFFVEGPETQYF. CDR3 sequence (DNA): TGTGCCAGCAGCTTTTTCGTGGAGGGCCCGGAGACCCAGTACTTC.